Below are 14 T cell receptor beta chains sequenced from a single sample in a study of vaccination effects on CD4 cells after COVID-19. TCRdb's copy holds only in-frame clones and misses some; the assay was immunoSEQ multiplex PCR. The data show about 46,000 clones, around 76% seen once. The culture ran for 10 days, and then CD4+ T cells were isolated. No antigen has been identified for these receptors. Sequencing was performed on CD4+ T cells from PBMCs cultured without peptide, taken before COVID-19 vaccination. The receptors were sampled from a human donor who had a prior SARS-CoV-2 infection.

The chain uses TRBV7-8 and TRBJ1-5; D gene unclear. V was clipped by 1 base and J by 0 bases, with 13 bases between them. This CDR3 has 17 residues. CDR1 SGHVS and CDR2 FQNEAQ come from the germline V gene. The CDR3 nucleotides are TGTGCCAGCAGCTTAGATCCCCCCAGTTATAGCAATCAGCCCCAGCATTTT. Translated, it gives CASSLDPPSYSNQPQHF.

The gene calls are TRBV13 and TRBJ1-2; 7 bases fit TRBD1. With V trimmed by 5 bases and J by 6 bases, 12 bases remained unmatched. The CDR3 is 15 residues long. The germline gives CDR1 PRHDT, CDR2 FYEKMQ (reference sequence). DNA of the CDR3: TGTGCCAGCAGCGCGGGAGTACAGGGGTTCAATGGCTACACCTTC. It encodes CASSAGVQGFNGYTF.

This clone was found a few times. In DNA, the CDR3 is TGCGCCAGCAGCTACCGAGGGGAGGTTTTGGGAGCTTTCTTT. Its protein product is CASSYRGEVLGAFF. The V call is TRBV5-1, the J call TRBJ1-1; maybe TRBD1 (5 bases). Germline-derived CDR1 and CDR2 are SGHRS and YFSETQ. V lost 3 bases and J lost 10, with 19 bases in between. There are 14 residues in the CDR3.

This clone was observed a handful of times. This sequence joins TRBV7-3 and TRBJ2-3; D is perhaps TRBD2 (7 bases). Germline V gives CDR1 SGHTA, CDR2 FQGTGA. This CDR3 is 15 amino acids long. The V and J ends lost 7 bases and 2 bases respectively, with 16 bases between them. The CDR3 region has the DNA TGTGCCAGCACTCTCTCCGGGGGGCCCACAGATACGCAGTATTTT. It specifies CASTLSGGPTDTQYF.

This clone is a singleton in its sample. The rearrangement uses TRBV28 and TRBJ2-7, with D perhaps TRBD2 (5 bases). Germline V gene data show CDR1 as MDHEN and CDR2 as SYDVKM. Trimming took 7 bases from V and 6 from J, leaving 13 bases between them. The CDR3 is 12 amino acids. CDR3 sequence: CASNLYGSEQYF. CDR3 DNA sequence: TGTGCCAGCAATCTATATGGGAGCGAGCAGTACTTC.

This chain connects TRBV18 to TRBJ2-1, with 9 bases fitting TRBD2. V lost 1 base, J lost 7 bases, and 14 bases stayed unmatched. This CDR3 contains 18 residues. CDR1 and CDR2 (germline): KGHSH, LQKENI. The CDR3 region has the DNA TGTGCCAGCTCACCACTACCGCCCGTGGCGGGGGGGCATAATGAGCAGTTCTTC. As protein: CASSPLPPVAGGHNEQFF. Based on the CDR3 plus reference TRBV18 and TRBJ2-1, the full variable domain is NAGVMQNPRHLVRRRGQEARLRCSPMKGHSHVYWYRQLPEEGLKFMVYLQKENIIDESGMPKERFSAEFPKEGPSILRIQQVVRGDSAAYFCASSPLPPVAGGHNEQFFGPGTRLTVL.

The J gene is TRBJ1-6, the V gene TRBV27, with a tentative D call TRBD1 (5 bases). V lost 7 bases, J lost 2 bases, and 6 bases lay in between. Germline values: CDR1 MNHEY, CDR2 SMNVEV (reference sequence). This CDR3 contains 13 residues. The CDR3 region is CASKDTYNSPLHF. The CDR3 DNA sequence: TGTGCCAGCAAGGACACCTATAATTCACCCCTCCACTTT.

CDR3 in DNA: TGTGCCAGCAGTTACTCCTCTGGAAACACCATATATTTT. Encoded protein: CASSYSSGNTIYF. The V gene is TRBV12-3 or TRBV12-4, the J gene TRBJ1-3; the D is unclear. This CDR3 is built from 13 residues. The V and J ends lost 4 bases and 0 bases respectively, with 4 bases between them.

This clone was detected only a few times. CDR3 in DNA: TGTGCCAGCAGCCCGAGGACAGGGAGCAAGGCAAATCAGCCCCAGCATTTT. Translating it yields CASSPRTGSKANQPQHF. This rearrangement joins TRBV14 to TRBJ1-5; 8 bases line up with TRBD1. Germline CDR1 SGHDN, CDR2 FVKESK. The V gene end was trimmed by 4 bases and the J gene end by 4 bases; junction bases not matched to a gene: 12. The CDR3 has 17 residues.

This sequence joins TRBV12-5 and TRBJ1-2; D unclear. Germline-derived CDR1 and CDR2 are LGHNT and FRNRAP. The length of the CDR3 is 12 residues. Trimming took off 6 bases at V and 5 bases at J, with 10 bases between the two ends. The chain's CDR3 is CASGFNLYGYTF. The CDR3 DNA reads as TGTGCTAGTGGATTTAACCTATATGGCTACACCTTC. Filled out from reference TRBV12-5 and TRBJ1-2, the complete variable domain reads DARVTQTPRHKVTEMGQEVTMRCQPILGHNTVFWYRQTMMQGLELLAYFRNRAPLDDSGMPKDRFSAEMPDATLATLKIQPSEPRDSAVYFCASGFNLYGYTFGSGTRLTVV.

The V call is TRBV11-1, the J call TRBJ1-1; D remains unclear. V was clipped by 5 bases and J by 0 bases, with 7 bases between them. Germline V lookup: CDR1 SGHAT, CDR2 FQDESV (reference sequence). The CDR3 runs to 13 residues. Here the CDR3 reads CASSRTLNTEAFF. The DNA of the CDR3 is TGTGCCAGCAGCAGGACTCTGAACACTGAAGCTTTCTTT.

This clone was seen a single time. The chain links TRBV5-4 to TRBJ2-3; no clear D gene. V dropped 4 bases and J dropped 0 bases, with 15 bases sitting between them. This CDR3 has 16 residues. The germline gives CDR1 SGHNT, CDR2 YYREEE (reference sequence). This CDR3 is CASSPPNKTSTDTQYF. In DNA, the CDR3 is TGTGCCAGCAGCCCACCCAATAAAACTAGCACAGATACGCAGTATTTT.

The chain employs TRBV29-1 and TRBJ2-5; TRBD1 is a possible D gene (6 bases). Trimming removed 0 bases at V and 1 base at J, with 12 bases between. CDR1 and CDR2 from the germline V gene are SQVTM and ANQGSEA. The CDR3 has 15 amino acids. CDR3 residues: CSVEEYRVFQETQYF. The CDR3, as DNA: TGCAGCGTTGAAGAGTACAGGGTCTTCCAAGAGACCCAGTACTTC.

This clone was found a few times. The chain couples TRBV27 to TRBJ2-1; TRBD2 matches 9 bases. Germline CDR1 MNHEY, CDR2 SMNVEV (reference sequence). CDR3 size: 14 residues. The V and J ends lost 3 bases and 8 bases, in that order; junction bases with no gene match: 5. CDR3 nucleotides: TGTGCCAGCAGTTTTAGCGGGAGAGGGGATGAGCAGTTCTTC. It yields the protein CASSFSGRGDEQFF.